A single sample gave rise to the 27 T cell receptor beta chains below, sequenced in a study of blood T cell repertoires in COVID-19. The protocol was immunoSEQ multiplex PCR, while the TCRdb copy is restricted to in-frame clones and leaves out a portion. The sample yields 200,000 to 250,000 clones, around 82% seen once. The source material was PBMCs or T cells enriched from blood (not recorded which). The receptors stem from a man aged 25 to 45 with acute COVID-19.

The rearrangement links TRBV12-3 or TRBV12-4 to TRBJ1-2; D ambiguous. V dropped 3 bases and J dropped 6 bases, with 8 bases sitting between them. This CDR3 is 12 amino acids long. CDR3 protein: CASSFSLDGYTF. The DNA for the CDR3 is TGTGCCAGCAGTTTCAGTCTAGATGGCTACACCTTC.

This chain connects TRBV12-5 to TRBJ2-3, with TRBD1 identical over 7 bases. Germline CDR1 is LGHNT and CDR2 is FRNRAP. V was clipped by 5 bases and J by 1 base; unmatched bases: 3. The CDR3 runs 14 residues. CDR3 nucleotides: TGTGCTAGTGGTATCGGACAGGGCACAGATACGCAGTATTTT. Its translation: CASGIGQGTDTQYF. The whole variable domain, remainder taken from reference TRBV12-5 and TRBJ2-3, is DARVTQTPRHKVTEMGQEVTMRCQPILGHNTVFWYRQTMMQGLELLAYFRNRAPLDDSGMPKDRFSAEMPDATLATLKIQPSEPRDSAVYFCASGIGQGTDTQYFGPGTRLTVL.

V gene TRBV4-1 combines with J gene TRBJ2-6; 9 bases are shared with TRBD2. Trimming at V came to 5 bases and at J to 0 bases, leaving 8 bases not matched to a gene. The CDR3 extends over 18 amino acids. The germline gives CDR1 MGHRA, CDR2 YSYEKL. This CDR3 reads CASSVFAGGISGANVLTF. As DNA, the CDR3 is TGCGCCAGCAGCGTATTCGCGGGGGGGATCTCTGGGGCCAACGTCCTGACTTTC.

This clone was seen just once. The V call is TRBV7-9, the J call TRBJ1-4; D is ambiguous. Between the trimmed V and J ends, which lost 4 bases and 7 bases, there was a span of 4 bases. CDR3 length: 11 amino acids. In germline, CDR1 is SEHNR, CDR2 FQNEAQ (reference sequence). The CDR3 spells CASSYGEKLFF. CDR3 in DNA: TGTGCCAGCAGCTACGGTGAAAAACTGTTTTTT.

The CDR3 is CASRLGVAGGVSTDTQYF. CDR3 in DNA: TGTGCCAGCAGACTTGGGGTAGCGGGGGGGGTTAGCACAGATACGCAGTATTTT. J is TRBJ2-3 and V is TRBV27, with 11 bases lining up with TRBD2. The CDR3 is 18 residues long. From germline, CDR1 is MNHEY and CDR2 SMNVEV (reference sequence). V lost 6 bases, J lost 0 bases, and 11 bases stayed unmatched.

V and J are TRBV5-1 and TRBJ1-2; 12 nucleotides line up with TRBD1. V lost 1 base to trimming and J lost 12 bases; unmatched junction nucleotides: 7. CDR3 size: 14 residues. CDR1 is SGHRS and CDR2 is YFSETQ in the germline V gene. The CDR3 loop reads CASSLFGTGGGNTF. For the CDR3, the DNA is TGCGCCAGCAGCTTGTTCGGGACAGGGGGCGGGAACACCTTC.

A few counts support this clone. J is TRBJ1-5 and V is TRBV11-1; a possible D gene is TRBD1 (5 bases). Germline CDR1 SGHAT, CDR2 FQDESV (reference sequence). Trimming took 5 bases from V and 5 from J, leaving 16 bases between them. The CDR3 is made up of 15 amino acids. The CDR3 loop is CASSRGAGNDQPQHF. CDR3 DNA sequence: TGTGCCAGCAGCAGGGGAGCGGGAAACGATCAGCCCCAGCATTTT. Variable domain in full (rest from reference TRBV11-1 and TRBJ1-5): EAEVAQSPRYKITEKSQAVAFWCDPISGHATLYWYRQILGQGPELLVQFQDESVVDDSQLPKDRFSAERLKGVDSTLKIQPAELGDSAMYLCASSRGAGNDQPQHFGDGTRLSIL.

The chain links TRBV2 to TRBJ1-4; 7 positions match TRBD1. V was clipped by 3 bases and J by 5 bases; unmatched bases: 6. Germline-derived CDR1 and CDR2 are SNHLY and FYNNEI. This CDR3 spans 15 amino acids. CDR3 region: CASSEGDRDNEKLFF. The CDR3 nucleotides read TGTGCCAGCAGTGAGGGAGACAGGGACAATGAAAAACTGTTTTTT.

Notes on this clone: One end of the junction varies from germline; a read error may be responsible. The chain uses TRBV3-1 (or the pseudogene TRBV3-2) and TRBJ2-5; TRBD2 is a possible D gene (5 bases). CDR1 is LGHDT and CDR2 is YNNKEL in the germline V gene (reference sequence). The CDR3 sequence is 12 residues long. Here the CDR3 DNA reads TGTGCCAGCAGTCAAGGAGGAGAGACCCAGTACTTC. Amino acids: CASSQGGETQYF.

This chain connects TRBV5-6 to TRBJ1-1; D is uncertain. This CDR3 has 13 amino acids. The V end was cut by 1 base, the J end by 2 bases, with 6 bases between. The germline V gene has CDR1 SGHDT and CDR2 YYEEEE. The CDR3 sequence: CASSLSVNTEAFF. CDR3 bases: TGTGCCAGCAGCTTGTCCGTTAACACTGAAGCTTTCTTT.

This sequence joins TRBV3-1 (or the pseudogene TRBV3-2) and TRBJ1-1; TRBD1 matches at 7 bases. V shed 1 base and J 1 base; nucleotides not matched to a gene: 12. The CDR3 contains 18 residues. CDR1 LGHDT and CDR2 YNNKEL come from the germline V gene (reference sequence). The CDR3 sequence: CASSQAVLSGTENTEAFF. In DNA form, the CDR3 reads TGTGCCAGCAGCCAAGCTGTCCTTTCCGGGACAGAGAACACTGAAGCTTTCTTT.

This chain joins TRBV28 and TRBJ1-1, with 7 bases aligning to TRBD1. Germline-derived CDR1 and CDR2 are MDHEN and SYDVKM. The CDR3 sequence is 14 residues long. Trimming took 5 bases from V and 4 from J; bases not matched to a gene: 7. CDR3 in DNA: TGTGCCAGCAGTCCCGGGACAGTGGGCACTGAAGCTTTCTTT. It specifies CASSPGTVGTEAFF.

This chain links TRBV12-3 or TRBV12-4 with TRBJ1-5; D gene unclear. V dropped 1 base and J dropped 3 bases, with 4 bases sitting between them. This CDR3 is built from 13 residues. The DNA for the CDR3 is TGTGCCAGCAGTTTAGGGCCCAATCAGCCCCAGCATTTT. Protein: CASSLGPNQPQHF.

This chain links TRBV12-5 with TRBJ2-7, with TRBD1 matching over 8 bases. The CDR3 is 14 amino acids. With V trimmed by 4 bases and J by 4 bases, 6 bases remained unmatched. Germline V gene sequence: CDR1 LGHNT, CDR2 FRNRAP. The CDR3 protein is CASGSDRVGYEQYF. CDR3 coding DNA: TGTGCTAGTGGTTCGGACAGGGTCGGGTACGAGCAGTACTTC.

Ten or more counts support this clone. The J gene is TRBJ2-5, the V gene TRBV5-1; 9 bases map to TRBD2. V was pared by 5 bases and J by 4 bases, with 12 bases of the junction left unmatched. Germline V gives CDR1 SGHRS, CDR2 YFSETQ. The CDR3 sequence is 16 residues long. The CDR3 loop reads CASRPGGGATGETQYF. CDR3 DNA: TGCGCCAGCAGACCTGGCGGGGGGGCCACTGGAGAGACCCAGTACTTC.

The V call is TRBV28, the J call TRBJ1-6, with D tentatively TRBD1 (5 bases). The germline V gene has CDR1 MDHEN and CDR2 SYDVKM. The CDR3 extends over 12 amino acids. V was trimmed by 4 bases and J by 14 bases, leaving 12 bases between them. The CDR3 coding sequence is TGTGCCAGCAGTTACAGGAGTCGGGCCCTCCACTTT. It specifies CASSYRSRALHF.

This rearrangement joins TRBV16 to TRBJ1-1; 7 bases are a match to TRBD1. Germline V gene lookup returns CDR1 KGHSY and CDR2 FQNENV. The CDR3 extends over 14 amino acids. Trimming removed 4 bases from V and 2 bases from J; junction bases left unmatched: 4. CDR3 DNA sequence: TGTGCCAGCAGCCGCCGGGACAGAAACACTGAAGCTTTCTTT. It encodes CASSRRDRNTEAFF. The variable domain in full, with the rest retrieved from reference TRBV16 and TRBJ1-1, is GEEVAQTPKHLVRGEGQKAKLYCAPIKGHSYVFWYQQVLKNEFKFLISFQNENVFDETGMPKERFSAKCLPNSPCSLEIQATKLEDSAVYFCASSRRDRNTEAFFGQGTRLTVV.

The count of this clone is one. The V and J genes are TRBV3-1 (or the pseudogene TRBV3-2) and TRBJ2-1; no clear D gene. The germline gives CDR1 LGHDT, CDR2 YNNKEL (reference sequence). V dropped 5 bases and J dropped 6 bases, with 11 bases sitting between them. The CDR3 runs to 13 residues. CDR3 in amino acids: CASSSTRSNEQFF. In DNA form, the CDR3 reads TGTGCCAGCAGCTCCACTCGGAGCAATGAGCAGTTCTTC.

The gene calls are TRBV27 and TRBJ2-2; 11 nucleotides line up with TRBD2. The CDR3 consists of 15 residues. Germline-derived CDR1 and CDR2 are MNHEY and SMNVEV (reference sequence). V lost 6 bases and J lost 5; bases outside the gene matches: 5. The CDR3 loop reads CASSSTSGVTGELFF. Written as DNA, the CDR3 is TGTGCCAGCAGCTCGACTAGCGGGGTAACCGGGGAGCTGTTTTTT.

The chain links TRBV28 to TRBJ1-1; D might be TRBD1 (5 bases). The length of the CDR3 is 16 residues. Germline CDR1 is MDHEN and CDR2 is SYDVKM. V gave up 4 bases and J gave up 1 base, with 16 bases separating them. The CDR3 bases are TGTGCCAGCAGTTCTGCTGAGGGACTGACGAACACTGAAGCTTTCTTT. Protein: CASSSAEGLTNTEAFF.

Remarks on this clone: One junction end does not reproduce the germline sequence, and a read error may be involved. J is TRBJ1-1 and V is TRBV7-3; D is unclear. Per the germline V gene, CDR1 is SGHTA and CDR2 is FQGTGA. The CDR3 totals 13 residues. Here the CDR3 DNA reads TGTGCCACCAGCCAGCAGGCTAACACTGAAGCTTTCTTT. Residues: CATSQQANTEAFF.

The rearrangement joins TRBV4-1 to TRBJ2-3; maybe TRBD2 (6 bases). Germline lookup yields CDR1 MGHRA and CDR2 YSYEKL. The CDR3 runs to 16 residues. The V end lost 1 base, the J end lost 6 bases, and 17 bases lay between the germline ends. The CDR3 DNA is TGCGCCAGCAGCCAAGTTGGGGGGATCGATTTGGATACGCAGTATTTT. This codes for CASSQVGGIDLDTQYF.

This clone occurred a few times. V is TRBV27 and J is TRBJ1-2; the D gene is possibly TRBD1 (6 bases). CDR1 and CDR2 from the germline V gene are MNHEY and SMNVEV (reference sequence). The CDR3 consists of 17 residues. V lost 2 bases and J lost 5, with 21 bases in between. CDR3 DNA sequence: TGTGCCAGCAGTTTAGGCCCGAGGGGGAGTGGCCTATATGGCTACACCTTC. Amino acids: CASSLGPRGSGLYGYTF.

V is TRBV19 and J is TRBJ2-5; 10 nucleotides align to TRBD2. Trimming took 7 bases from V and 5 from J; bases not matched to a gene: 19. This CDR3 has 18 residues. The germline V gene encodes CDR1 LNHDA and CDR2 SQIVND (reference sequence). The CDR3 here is CASTPFPLAGALWETQYF. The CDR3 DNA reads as TGTGCCAGTACCCCGTTCCCGCTAGCGGGGGCCCTTTGGGAGACCCAGTACTTC.

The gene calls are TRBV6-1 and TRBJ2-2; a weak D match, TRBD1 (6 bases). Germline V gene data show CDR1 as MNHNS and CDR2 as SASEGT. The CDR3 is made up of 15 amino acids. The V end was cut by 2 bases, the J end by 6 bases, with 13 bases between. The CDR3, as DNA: TGTGCCAGCAGTGAACCAGGGGTAGGGCCCGGGGAGCTGTTTTTT. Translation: CASSEPGVGPGELFF.

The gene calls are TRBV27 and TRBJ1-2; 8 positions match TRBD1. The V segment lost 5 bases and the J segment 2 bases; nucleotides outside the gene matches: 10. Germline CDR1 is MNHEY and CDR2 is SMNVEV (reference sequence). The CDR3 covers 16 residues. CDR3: CASSRGTGGINYGYTF. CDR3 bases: TGTGCCAGCAGTCGGGGTACAGGGGGAATAAACTATGGCTACACCTTC.

The CDR3 sequence is CASSSRVREGPQETQYF. CDR3 bases: TGTGCCAGCAGCTCCCGTGTTAGGGAGGGGCCACAAGAGACCCAGTACTTC. The gene calls are TRBV11-2 and TRBJ2-5, with 7 bases lining up with TRBD2. Germline V gene data show CDR1 as SGHAT and CDR2 as FQNNGV. Trimming removed 4 bases from V and 2 bases from J; junction bases left unmatched: 13. The CDR3 loop spans 17 amino acids. Full variable domain (rest looked up from reference TRBV11-2 and TRBJ2-5): EAGVAQSPRYKIIEKRQSVAFWCNPISGHATLYWYQQILGQGPKLLIQFQNNGVVDDSQLPKDRFSAERLKGVDSTLKIQPAKLEDSAVYLCASSSRVREGPQETQYFGPGTRLLVL.